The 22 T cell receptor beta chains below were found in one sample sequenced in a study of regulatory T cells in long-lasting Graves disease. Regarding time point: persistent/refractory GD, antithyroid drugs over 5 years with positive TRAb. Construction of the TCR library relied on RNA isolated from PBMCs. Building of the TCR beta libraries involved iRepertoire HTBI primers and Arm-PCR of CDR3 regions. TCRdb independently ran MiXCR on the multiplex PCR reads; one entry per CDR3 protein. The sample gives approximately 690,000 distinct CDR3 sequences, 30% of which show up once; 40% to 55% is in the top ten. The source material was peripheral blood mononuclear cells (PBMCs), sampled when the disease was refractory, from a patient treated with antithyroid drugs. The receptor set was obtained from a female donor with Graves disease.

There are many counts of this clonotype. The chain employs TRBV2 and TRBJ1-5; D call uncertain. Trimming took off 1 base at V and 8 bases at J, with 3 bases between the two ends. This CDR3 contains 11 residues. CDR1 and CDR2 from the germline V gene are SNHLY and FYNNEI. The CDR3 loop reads CASSEGEPQHF. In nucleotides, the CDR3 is TGTGCCAGCAGTGAAGGGGAGCCCCAGCATTTT.

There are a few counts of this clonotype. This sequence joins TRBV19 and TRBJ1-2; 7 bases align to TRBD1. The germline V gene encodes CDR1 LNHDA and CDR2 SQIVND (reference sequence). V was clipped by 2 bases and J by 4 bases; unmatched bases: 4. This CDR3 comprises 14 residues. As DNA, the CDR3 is TGTGCCAGTAGTATACCCAGGGGGTCCTATGGCTACACCTTC. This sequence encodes CASSIPRGSYGYTF.

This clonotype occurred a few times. CDR3 DNA sequence: TGTGCCAGCAGACTAAGTCGCCGCCCCCTGGGGGAAAAACTGTTTTTT. This sequence encodes CASRLSRRPLGEKLFF. V usage is TRBV28 and J usage is TRBJ1-4; D not certain. Germline loops: CDR1 MDHEN, CDR2 SYDVKM. CDR3 size: 16 residues. V dropped 6 bases and J dropped 8 bases, with 22 bases sitting between them.

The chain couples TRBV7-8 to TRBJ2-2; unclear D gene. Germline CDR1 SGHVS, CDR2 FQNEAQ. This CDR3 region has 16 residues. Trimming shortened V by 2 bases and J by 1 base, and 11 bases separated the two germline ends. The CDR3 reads CASSLTGVGNTGELFF. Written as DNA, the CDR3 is TGTGCCAGCAGCTTAACTGGGGTGGGGAACACCGGGGAGCTGTTTTTT. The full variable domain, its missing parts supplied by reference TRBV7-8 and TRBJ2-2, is GAGVSQSPRYKVAKRGQDVALRCDPISGHVSLFWYQQALGQGPEFLTYFQNEAQLDKSGLPSDRFFAERPEGSVSTLKIQRTQQEDSAVYLCASSLTGVGNTGELFFGEGSRLTVL.

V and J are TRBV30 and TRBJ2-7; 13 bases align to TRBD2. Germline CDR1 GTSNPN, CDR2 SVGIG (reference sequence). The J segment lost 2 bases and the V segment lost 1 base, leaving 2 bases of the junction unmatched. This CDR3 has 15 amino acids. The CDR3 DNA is TGTGCCTGGAGTGGGGGACTAGCGGGGACCTACGAGCAGTACTTC. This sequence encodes CAWSGGLAGTYEQYF.

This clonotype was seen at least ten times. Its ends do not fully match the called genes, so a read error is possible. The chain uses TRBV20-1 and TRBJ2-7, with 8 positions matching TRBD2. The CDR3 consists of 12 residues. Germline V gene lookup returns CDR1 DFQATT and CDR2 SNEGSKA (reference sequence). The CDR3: CSARGTSYEQYF. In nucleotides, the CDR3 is TGCAGTGCCAGAGGGACTAGCTACGAGCAGTACTTC.

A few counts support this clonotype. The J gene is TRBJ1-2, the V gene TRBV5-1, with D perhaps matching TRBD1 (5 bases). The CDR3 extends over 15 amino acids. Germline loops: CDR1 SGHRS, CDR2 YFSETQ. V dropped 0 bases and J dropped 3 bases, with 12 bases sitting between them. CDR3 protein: CASSLVPGRDYGYTF. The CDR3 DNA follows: TGCGCCAGCAGCTTGGTTCCGGGACGAGACTATGGCTACACCTTC.

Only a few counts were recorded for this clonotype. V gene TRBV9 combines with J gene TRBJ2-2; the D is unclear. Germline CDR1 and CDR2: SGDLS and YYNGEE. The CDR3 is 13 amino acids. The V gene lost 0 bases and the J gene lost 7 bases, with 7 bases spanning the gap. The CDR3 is CASSVALGGELFF. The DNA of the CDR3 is TGTGCCAGCAGCGTAGCTTTAGGCGGGGAGCTGTTTTTT. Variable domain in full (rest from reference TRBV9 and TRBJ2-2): DSGVTQTPKHLITATGQRVTLRCSPRSGDLSVYWYQQSLDQGLQFLIQYYNGEERAKGNILERFSAQQFPDLHSELNLSSLELGDSALYFCASSVALGGELFFGEGSRLTVL.

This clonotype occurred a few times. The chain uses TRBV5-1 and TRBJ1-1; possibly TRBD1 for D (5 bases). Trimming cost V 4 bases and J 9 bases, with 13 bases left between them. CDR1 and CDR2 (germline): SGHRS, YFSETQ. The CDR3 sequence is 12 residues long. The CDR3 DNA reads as TGCGCCAGCAGCGCGGGGACCACCCAAGCTTTCTTT. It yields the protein CASSAGTTQAFF.

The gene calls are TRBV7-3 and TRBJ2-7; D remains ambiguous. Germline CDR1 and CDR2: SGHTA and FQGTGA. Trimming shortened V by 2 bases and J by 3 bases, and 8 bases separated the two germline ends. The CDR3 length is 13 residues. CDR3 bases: TGTGCCAGCAGCTTACGACCGTACTACGAGCAGTACTTC. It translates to CASSLRPYYEQYF.

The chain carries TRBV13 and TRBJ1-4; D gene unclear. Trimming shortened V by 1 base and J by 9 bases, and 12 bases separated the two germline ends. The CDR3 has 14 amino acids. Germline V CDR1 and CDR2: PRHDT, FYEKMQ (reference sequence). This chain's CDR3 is CASSLEVQSKKLFF. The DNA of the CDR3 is TGTGCCAGCAGCTTAGAGGTACAATCCAAAAAACTGTTTTTT.

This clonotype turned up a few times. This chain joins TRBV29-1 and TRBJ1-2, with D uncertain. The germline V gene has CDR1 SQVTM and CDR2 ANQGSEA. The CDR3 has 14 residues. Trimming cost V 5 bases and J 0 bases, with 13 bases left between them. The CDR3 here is CSVLPPDSNYGYTF. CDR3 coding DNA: TGCAGCGTTCTCCCACCAGATTCTAACTATGGCTACACCTTC.

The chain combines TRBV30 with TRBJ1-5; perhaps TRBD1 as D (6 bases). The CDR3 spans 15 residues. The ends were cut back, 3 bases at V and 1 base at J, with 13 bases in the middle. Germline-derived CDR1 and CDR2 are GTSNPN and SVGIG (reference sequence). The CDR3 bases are TGTGCCTGGAGCGGGACATGGGGAAGCAATCAGCCCCAGCATTTT. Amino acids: CAWSGTWGSNQPQHF.

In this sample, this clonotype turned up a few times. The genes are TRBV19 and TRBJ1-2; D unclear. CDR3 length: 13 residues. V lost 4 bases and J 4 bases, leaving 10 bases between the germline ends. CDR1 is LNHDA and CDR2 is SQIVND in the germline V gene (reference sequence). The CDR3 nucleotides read TGTGCCAGTAGTAGAGGAGGACTCTATGGCTACACCTTC. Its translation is CASSRGGLYGYTF. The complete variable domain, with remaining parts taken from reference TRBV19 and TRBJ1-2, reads DGGITQSPKYLFRKEGQNVTLSCEQNLNHDAMYWYRQDPGQGLRLIYYSQIVNDFQKGDIAEGYSVSREKKESFPLTVTSAQKNPTAFYLCASSRGGLYGYTFGSGTRLTVV.

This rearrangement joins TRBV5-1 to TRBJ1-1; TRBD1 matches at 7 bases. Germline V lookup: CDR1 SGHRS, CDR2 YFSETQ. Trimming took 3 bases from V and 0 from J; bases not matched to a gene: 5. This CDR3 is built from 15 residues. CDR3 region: CASSWGQPLNTEAFF. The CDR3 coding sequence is TGCGCCAGCAGCTGGGGACAGCCCCTGAACACTGAAGCTTTCTTT.

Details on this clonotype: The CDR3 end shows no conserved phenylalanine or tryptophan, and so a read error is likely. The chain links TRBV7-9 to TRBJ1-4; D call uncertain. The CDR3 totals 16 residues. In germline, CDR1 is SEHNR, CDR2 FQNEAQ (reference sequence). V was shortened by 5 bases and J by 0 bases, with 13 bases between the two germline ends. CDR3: CASSPTVTTTNEKLFS. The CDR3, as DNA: TGTGCCAGCAGCCCGACTGTGACGACAACTAATGAAAAACTGTTTTCT.

DNA for the CDR3: TGTGCCAGCCCCCTTCGCCAGGGGCTTCAGCCCCAGCATTTT. The encoded protein is CASPLRQGLQPQHF. V and J are TRBV27 and TRBJ1-5; D is perhaps TRBD1 (6 bases). From germline, CDR1 is MNHEY and CDR2 SMNVEV (reference sequence). Trimming pared 8 bases from V and 6 bases from J, leaving 17 bases between. This CDR3 has 14 amino acids.

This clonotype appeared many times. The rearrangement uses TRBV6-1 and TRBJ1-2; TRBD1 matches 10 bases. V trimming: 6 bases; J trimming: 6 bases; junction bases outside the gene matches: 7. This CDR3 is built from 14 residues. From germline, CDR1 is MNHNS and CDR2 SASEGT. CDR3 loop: CASREPGTGDGYTF. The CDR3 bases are TGTGCCAGCAGAGAACCCGGGACAGGGGATGGCTACACCTTC.

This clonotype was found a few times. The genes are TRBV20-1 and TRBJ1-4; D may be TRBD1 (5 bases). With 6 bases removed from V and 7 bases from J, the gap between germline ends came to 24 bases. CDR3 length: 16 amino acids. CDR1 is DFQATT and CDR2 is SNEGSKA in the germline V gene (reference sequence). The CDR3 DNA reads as TGCAGTGCCCCCTGGTTTGAGACAGCTTATAGTGAAAAACTGTTTTTT. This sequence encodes CSAPWFETAYSEKLFF.

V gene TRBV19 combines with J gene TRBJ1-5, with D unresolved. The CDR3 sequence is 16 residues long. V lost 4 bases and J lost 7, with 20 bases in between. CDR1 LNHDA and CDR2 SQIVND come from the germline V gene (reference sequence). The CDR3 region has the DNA TGTGCCAGTAGTAAAGTCCGGACCCTACGGTTCCAGCCCCAGCATTTT. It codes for CASSKVRTLRFQPQHF.

The CDR3 DNA is TGCAGTGCTGGGGACAGACCCTACGAGCAGTACTTC. This codes for CSAGDRPYEQYF. The chain couples TRBV20-1 to TRBJ2-7, with 7 bases matching TRBD1. The length of the CDR3 is 12 residues. V gave up 5 bases and J gave up 2 bases; unmatched junction bases: 3. Germline values: CDR1 DFQATT, CDR2 SNEGSKA (reference sequence).

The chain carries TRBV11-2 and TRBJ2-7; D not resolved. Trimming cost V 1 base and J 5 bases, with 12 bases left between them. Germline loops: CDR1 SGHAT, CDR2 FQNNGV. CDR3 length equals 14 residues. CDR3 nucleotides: TGTGCCAGCAGCTTAGGTCAGCCGACCCACGAGCAGTACTTC. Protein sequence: CASSLGQPTHEQYF.